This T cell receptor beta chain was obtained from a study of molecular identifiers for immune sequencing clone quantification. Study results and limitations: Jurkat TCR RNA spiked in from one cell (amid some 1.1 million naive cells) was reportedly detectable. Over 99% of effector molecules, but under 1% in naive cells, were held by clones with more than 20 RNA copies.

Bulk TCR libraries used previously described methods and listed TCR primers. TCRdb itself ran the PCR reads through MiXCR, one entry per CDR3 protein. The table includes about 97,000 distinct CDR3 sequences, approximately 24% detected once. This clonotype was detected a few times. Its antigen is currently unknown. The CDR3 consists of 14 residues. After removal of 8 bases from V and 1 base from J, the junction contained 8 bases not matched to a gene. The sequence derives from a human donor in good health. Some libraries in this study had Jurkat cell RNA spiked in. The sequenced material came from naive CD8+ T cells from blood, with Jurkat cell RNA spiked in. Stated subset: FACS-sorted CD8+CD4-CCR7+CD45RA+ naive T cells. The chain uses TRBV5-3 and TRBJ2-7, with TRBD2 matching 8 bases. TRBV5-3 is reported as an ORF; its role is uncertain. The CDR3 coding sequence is TGTGCCAGCGGTACGGGCGGGAGGTCCTACGAGCAGTACTTC. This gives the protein CASGTGGRSYEQYF.